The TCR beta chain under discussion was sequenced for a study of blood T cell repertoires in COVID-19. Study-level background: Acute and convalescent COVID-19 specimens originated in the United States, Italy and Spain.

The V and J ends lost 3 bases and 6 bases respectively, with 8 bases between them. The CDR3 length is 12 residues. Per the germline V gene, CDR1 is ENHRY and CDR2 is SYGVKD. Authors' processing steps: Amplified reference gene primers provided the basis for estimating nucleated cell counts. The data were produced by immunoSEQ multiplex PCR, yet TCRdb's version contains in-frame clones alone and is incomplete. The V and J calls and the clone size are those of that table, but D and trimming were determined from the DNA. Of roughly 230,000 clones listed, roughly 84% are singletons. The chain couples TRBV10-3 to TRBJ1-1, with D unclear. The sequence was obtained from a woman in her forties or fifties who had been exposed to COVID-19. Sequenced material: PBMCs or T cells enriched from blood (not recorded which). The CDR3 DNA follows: TGTGCCATCAGTGACTTACAGCCTGAAGCTTTCTTT. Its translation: CAISDLQPEAFF.